The 25 T cell receptor beta chains reported below all come from one sample, sequenced in a study of blood T cells in healthy people across ages. PCR was performed a second time for roughly 6 to 12 cycles using a sample-barcoded 5' primer and a J-beta primer mix. A single record per CDR3 protein comes from TCRdb applying MiXCR to the 5' RACE reads. The sample records roughly 1,800,000 distinct CDR3 sequences, about 50% being singletons. The sequencing sample was made of blood. The receptors derive from a woman aged 40 to 55 in good health.

The V and J genes are TRBV6-1 and TRBJ1-6; D is unclear. The CDR3 is 16 amino acids. The V gene lost 3 bases and the J gene lost 0 bases, with 9 bases spanning the gap. The germline gives CDR1 MNHNS, CDR2 SASEGT. The CDR3 bases are TGTGCCAGCAGTGACCACGATAGCTCCTATAATTCACCCCTCCACTTT. Protein sequence: CASSDHDSSYNSPLHF.

The chain couples TRBV20-1 to TRBJ2-1; D is tentatively TRBD1 or TRBD2 (5 bases each). V was shortened by 5 bases and J by 6 bases, with 23 bases between the two germline ends. The CDR3 spans 16 residues. Germline V gene lookup returns CDR1 DFQATT and CDR2 SNEGSKA (reference sequence). The CDR3 DNA sequence: TGCAGTGCTCCCGGGATTGGGGGACGAGGTTCCAATGAGCAGTTCTTC. It codes for CSAPGIGGRGSNEQFF.

This clonotype has a handful of counts. The chain joins TRBV4-1 to TRBJ2-7; 11 nucleotides line up with TRBD2. The trim removed 0 bases at V and 2 bases at J, leaving 9 bases unmatched. The CDR3 loop spans 18 amino acids. Germline loops: CDR1 MGHRA, CDR2 YSYEKL. CDR3 nucleotide sequence: TGCGCCAGCAGCCAAGATCGGGCTAGCGGGGGGTTACCCTACGAGCAGTACTTC. Residues: CASSQDRASGGLPYEQYF.

This chain links TRBV28 with TRBJ1-5; D unresolved. The CDR3 runs 12 residues. Germline values: CDR1 MDHEN, CDR2 SYDVKM. V lost 6 bases to trimming and J lost 8 bases, with 11 bases between them. For the CDR3, the DNA is TGTGCCAGCAGACTGCCCGGAGAGCCCCAGCATTTT. Protein sequence: CASRLPGEPQHF.

Note on this clonotype: At one of its ends the junction is not consistent with the germline gene, which may arise from a read error. The chain is built from TRBV28 and TRBJ2-5; D remains unclear. CDR3 length: 13 amino acids. Looked up from germline, CDR1 is MDHEN and CDR2 is SYDVKM. The chain's CDR3 is CTSTVVGRETQYF. The CDR3 DNA sequence: TGTACCAGCACTGTGGTGGGTAGAGAGACCCAGTACTTC.

The V and J genes are TRBV5-1 and TRBJ1-2; the match to TRBD1 covers 7 bases. This CDR3 has 16 residues. Germline V gene lookup returns CDR1 SGHRS and CDR2 YFSETQ. After removal of 4 bases from V and 6 bases from J, the junction contained 15 bases not matched to a gene. CDR3 DNA sequence: TGCGCCAGCAGCCCTTCACAGGGAAGTGGGACAGATGGCTACACCTTC. This codes for CASSPSQGSGTDGYTF.

The table lists this clonotype with a few counts. This chain connects TRBV6-2 or TRBV6-3 to TRBJ2-1; D unresolved. V was clipped by 2 bases and J by 0 bases, with 5 bases between them. Per germline, CDR1 MNHEY and CDR2 SVGEGT. This CDR3 comprises 14 residues. The chain's CDR3 is CASSYITSYNEQFF. In nucleotides, the CDR3 is TGTGCCAGCAGTTACATTACCTCCTACAATGAGCAGTTCTTC.

This clonotype has only a few counts. This sequence joins TRBV7-2 and TRBJ1-6; 9 bases fit TRBD1. Germline assignment: CDR1 SGHTA and CDR2 FQGNSA. With 3 bases clipped from V and 9 bases from J, the junction kept 3 bases outside the gene matches. The CDR3 contains 14 residues. This CDR3 reads CASSFGQGSSPLHF. CDR3 DNA: TGTGCCAGCAGCTTCGGACAGGGGAGTTCACCCCTCCACTTT.

This chain uses TRBV7-6 with TRBJ2-7, with 8 bases matching TRBD2. This CDR3 comprises 13 residues. The germline gives CDR1 SGHVS, CDR2 FNYEAQ. Trimming took 5 bases from V and 10 from J; bases not matched to a gene: 10. In nucleotides, the CDR3 is TGTGCCAGCAGCCAAAGCGGGGGTGAGGCCCAGTACTTC. Amino acids: CASSQSGGEAQYF. Supplemented by reference TRBV7-6 and TRBJ2-7, the full variable domain reads GAGVSQSPRYKVTKRGQDVALRCDPISGHVSLYWYRQALGQGPEFLTYFNYEAQQDKSGLPNDRFSAERPEGSISTLTIQRTEQRDSAMYRCASSQSGGEAQYFGPGTRLTVT.

There are a few counts of this clonotype. In DNA, the CDR3 is TGTGCCAGCAGTTTATCTGCCGCCATACCTGGGGCCAACGTCCTGACTTTC. Its translation is CASSLSAAIPGANVLTF. The V gene is TRBV12-3 or TRBV12-4, the J gene TRBJ2-6; no clear D gene. Trimming shortened V by 2 bases and J by 2 bases, and 13 bases separated the two germline ends. CDR3 length: 17 residues.

The chain has TRBV15 and TRBJ2-3; D remains unclear. Trimming took 2 bases from V and 6 from J, leaving 18 bases between them. This CDR3 comprises 16 residues. The germline gives CDR1 LNHNV, CDR2 YYDKDF (reference sequence). The CDR3: CATSRSPRVGRDTQYF. The CDR3 nucleotides read TGTGCCACCAGCAGATCCCCTAGAGTCGGTAGGGATACGCAGTATTTT.

V gene TRBV12-3 or TRBV12-4 combines with J gene TRBJ1-4; TRBD1 aligns across 9 bases. The CDR3 contains 14 residues. Unmatched junction bases numbered 5, after V lost 6 bases and J lost 6 bases. The CDR3, as DNA: TGTGCCAGCAGACCGACAGGGGGGGATGAAAAACTGTTTTTT. It encodes CASRPTGGDEKLFF.

V is TRBV25-1 and J is TRBJ1-2; D gene ambiguous. This CDR3 region has 14 residues. Germline CDR1 is MGHDK and CDR2 is SYGVNS. V dropped 4 bases and J dropped 4 bases, with 13 bases sitting between them. The CDR3 DNA reads TGTGCCAGCAGTGCGGGAGGACCCGGCTATGGCTACACCTTC. Its translation is CASSAGGPGYGYTF.

This chain uses TRBV3-1 with TRBJ2-1, with 10 bases fitting TRBD2. V trimming: 0 bases; J trimming: 5 bases; junction bases outside the gene matches: 7. This CDR3 region has 17 residues. Germline V CDR1 and CDR2: LGHDT, YNNKEL (reference sequence). The CDR3 is CASSQDFSGGSDNEQFF. The CDR3 DNA follows: TGTGCCAGCAGCCAAGATTTTAGCGGGGGGAGCGACAATGAGCAGTTCTTC.

The chain is built from TRBV20-1 and TRBJ1-5, with 8 bases matching TRBD1. The CDR3 is 16 amino acids. Germline-derived CDR1 and CDR2 are DFQATT and SNEGSKA (reference sequence). Trimming at V came to 0 bases and at J to 4 bases, leaving 8 bases not matched to a gene. CDR3 region: CSARDQPGGANQPQHF. The CDR3 coding sequence is TGCAGTGCTAGAGATCAGCCAGGGGGCGCGAATCAGCCCCAGCATTTT.

The chain is built from TRBV7-2 and TRBJ2-5; perhaps TRBD1 as D (6 bases). The CDR3 has 15 residues. V was pared by 3 bases and J by 3 bases, with 14 bases between. Germline CDR1 and CDR2: SGHTA and FQGNSA. This CDR3 is CASSFGRGAKETQYF. CDR3 bases: TGTGCCAGCAGCTTCGGCAGGGGAGCTAAAGAGACCCAGTACTTC.

This clonotype was seen only a few times. The chain combines TRBV20-1 with TRBJ2-5, with TRBD2 identical over 9 bases. The CDR3 runs 16 residues. V lost 3 bases to trimming and J lost 4 bases; unmatched junction nucleotides: 12. Looked up from germline, CDR1 is DFQATT and CDR2 is SNEGSKA (reference sequence). The CDR3 region is CSASGPAGGVLETQYF. Here the CDR3 DNA reads TGCAGTGCTAGCGGCCCAGCGGGGGGAGTTCTAGAGACCCAGTACTTC.

This clonotype was seen only once. At one boundary the junction diverges from the germline segment, which might be a read error. This rearrangement joins TRBV7-8 to TRBJ2-1; D unresolved. Germline CDR1 SGHVS, CDR2 FQNEAQ. The CDR3 consists of 13 residues. CDR3 bases: TGTGCCAGTAGCTTAAAAATGATGAATGAGCAGTTCTTC. Its translation: CASSLKMMNEQFF.

Regarding this clonotype: A junction boundary mismatches the germline segment, possibly from a read error. The chain combines TRBV6-2 or TRBV6-3 with TRBJ2-1; D may be TRBD2 (6 bases). The germline V gene has CDR1 MNHEY and CDR2 SVGEGT. The CDR3 runs to 14 residues. This chain's CDR3 is CASTDGGNYKEQFF. CDR3 DNA: TGTGCCAGCACCGACGGGGGAAACTACAAGGAGCAGTTCTTC.

The rearrangement links TRBV7-9 to TRBJ2-5, with 7 positions matching TRBD2. The J call is in doubt because the DNA end fits TRBJ2-7 better. The germline V gene encodes CDR1 SEHNR and CDR2 FQNEAQ (reference sequence). CDR3 size: 12 residues. This CDR3 reads CASSWDYGEQYF. The CDR3 DNA is TGTGCCAGCAGCTGGGACTACGGCGAGCAGTACTTC.

The V call is TRBV28, the J call TRBJ2-7, with D unresolved. The CDR3 totals 14 residues. Germline V gives CDR1 MDHEN, CDR2 SYDVKM. Deletions cut 4 bases from V and 3 bases from J, with 13 bases between. This CDR3 reads CASSSGGPGYEQYF. For the CDR3, the DNA is TGTGCCAGCAGTTCGGGTGGGCCAGGCTACGAGCAGTACTTC.

As regards this clonotype: The junction and the germline gene differ at one end; a read error may be behind it. The chain recombines TRBV29-1 with TRBJ2-4, with D maybe TRBD1 (6 bases). The assigned J gene may be wrong: the sequence end matches TRBJ2-7 better. Germline CDR1 is SQVTM and CDR2 is ANQGSEA. The CDR3 is 12 amino acids. In DNA form, the CDR3 reads TGCGGCGTTGGCCAGGGGACGGGCGAGCAGTACTTC. Protein sequence: CGVGQGTGEQYF.

This chain uses TRBV18 with TRBJ1-1; 8 nucleotides align to TRBD1. The J segment lost 1 base and the V segment lost 4 bases, leaving 11 bases of the junction unmatched. The CDR3 runs to 17 residues. CDR1 and CDR2 from the germline V gene are KGHSH and LQKENI. For the CDR3, the DNA is TGTGCCAGCTCACGCATGGACAGGGCCGCGTCGAACACTGAAGCTTTCTTT. It is translated as CASSRMDRAASNTEAFF.

The chain links TRBV5-1 to TRBJ2-1; the D is unclear. Trimming removed 3 bases from V and 0 bases from J, with 22 bases in between. Germline V CDR1 and CDR2: SGHRS, YFSETQ. The CDR3 is made up of 19 amino acids. CDR3 nucleotide sequence: TGCGCCAGCAGCTATCTAAAACGAGAAGGCCGAAGCTCCTACAATGAGCAGTTCTTC. This translates into CASSYLKREGRSSYNEQFF.

This clonotype appeared a few times. The chain carries TRBV12-3 or TRBV12-4 and TRBJ1-2; D is unclear. The CDR3 has 14 amino acids. The ends were cut back, 0 bases at V and 4 bases at J, with 9 bases in the middle. This CDR3 is CASSLAAEGYGYTF. CDR3 nucleotides: TGTGCCAGCAGTTTAGCCGCGGAGGGCTATGGCTACACCTTC.